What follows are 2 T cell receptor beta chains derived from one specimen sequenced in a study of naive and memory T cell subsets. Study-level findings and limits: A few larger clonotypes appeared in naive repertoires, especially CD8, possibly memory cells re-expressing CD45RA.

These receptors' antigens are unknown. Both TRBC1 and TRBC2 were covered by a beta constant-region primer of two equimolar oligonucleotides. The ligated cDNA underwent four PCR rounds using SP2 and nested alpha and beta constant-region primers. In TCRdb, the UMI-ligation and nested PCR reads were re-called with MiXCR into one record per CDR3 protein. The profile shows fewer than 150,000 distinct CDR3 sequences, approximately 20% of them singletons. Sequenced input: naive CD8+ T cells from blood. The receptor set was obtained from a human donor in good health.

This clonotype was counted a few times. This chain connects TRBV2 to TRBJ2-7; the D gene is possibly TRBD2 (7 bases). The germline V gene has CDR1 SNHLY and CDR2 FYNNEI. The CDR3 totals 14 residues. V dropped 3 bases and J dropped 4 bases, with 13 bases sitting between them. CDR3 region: CASSEGGLLYEQYF. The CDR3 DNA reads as TGTGCCAGCAGTGAGGGGGGGCTGTTGTACGAGCAGTACTTC.

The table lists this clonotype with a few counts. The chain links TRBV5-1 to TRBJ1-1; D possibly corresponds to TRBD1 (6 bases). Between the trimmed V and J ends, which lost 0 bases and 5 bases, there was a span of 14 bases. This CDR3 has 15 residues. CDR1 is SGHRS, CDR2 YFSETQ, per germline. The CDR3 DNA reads TGCGCCAGCAGCTTGGCCGTGGGGGGCCGAACTGAAGCTTTCTTT. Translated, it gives CASSLAVGGRTEAFF.